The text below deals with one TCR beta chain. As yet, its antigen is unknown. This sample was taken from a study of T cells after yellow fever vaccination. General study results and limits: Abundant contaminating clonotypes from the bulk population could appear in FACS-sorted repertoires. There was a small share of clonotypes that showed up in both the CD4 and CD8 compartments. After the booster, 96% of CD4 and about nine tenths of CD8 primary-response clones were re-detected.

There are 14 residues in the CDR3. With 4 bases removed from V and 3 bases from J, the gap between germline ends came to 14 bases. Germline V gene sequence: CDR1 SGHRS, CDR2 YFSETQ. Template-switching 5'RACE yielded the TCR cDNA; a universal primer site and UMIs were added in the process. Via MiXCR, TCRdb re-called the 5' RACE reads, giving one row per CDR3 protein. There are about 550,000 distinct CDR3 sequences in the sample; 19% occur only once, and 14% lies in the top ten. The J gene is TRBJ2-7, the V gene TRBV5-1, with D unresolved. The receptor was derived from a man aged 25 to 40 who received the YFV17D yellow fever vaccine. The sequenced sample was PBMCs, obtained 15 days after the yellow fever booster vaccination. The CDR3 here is CASSLISVLYEQYF. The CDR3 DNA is TGCGCCAGCAGCCTGATCAGCGTACTCTACGAGCAGTACTTC.